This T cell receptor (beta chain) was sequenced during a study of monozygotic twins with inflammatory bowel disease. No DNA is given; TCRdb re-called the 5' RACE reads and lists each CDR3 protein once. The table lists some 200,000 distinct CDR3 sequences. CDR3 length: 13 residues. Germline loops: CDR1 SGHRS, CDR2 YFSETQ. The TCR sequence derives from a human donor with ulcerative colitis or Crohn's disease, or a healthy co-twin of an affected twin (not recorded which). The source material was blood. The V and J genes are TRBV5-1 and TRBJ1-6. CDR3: CASSADILSPLHF.